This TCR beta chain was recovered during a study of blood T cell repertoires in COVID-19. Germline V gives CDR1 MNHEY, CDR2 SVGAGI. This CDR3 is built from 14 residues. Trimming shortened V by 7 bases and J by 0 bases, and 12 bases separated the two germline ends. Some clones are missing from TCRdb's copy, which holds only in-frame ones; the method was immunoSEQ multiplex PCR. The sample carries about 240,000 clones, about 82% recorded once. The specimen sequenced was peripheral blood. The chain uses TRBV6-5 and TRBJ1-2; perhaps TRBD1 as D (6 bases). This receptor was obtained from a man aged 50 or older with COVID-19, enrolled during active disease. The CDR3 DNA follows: TGTGCCAGCACTCGGACAGCAGCTAACTATGGCTACACCTTC. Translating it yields CASTRTAANYGYTF.